The clone carrying this T cell receptor beta chain was recorded many times. Its antigen is unknown. This entry belongs to a study of T cells in Graves' hyperthyroidism and ophthalmopathy. Whole-study results and caveats: Blood also carried most thyroid clonotypes expanded above 0.001.

Among ophthalmopathy patients, the Clinical Activity Score reached at least 3, the NOSPECS grade reached at least 4, and duration remained under 3 months. This CDR3 is built from 13 residues. J was trimmed by 2 bases and V by 6 bases; bases with no gene match: 4. Per the germline V gene, CDR1 is SQVTM and CDR2 is ANQGSEA. The source material, RNA transcripts, was used to amplify TCR beta CDR3 regions. The primer set for the first-round RT-PCR of the TCR CDR3 was HTBI. TCRdb independently ran MiXCR on the multiplex PCR reads; one entry per CDR3 protein. The data contain around 300,000 distinct CDR3 sequences, approximately 13% of them seen just once; the ten biggest clones take up roughly 33%.

Sequences were obtained from blood. The TCR sequence derives from a woman aged 40-49 years with Graves' ophthalmopathy. The V and J genes are TRBV29-1 and TRBJ2-3, with 8 bases identical to TRBD1. The CDR3 DNA reads TGCAGCGTGCCGGACAGGGTCACAGATACGCAGTATTTT. Its protein is CSVPDRVTDTQYF.